This T cell receptor (beta chain) derives from a study of identical twins. Study results and limitations: Models predicted too little out-of-frame TCR alpha sharing in monozygotic twins.

Trimming cost V 2 bases and J 2 bases; bases outside gene matches: 8. The germline V gene has CDR1 SGHAT and CDR2 FQNNGV. The CDR3 contains 17 residues. This clonotype turned up a few times. The antigen is not known. In TCRdb, the 5' RACE reads were re-called with MiXCR into one record per CDR3 protein. The data contain roughly 1.6 million distinct CDR3 sequences, roughly a third of them singletons. The receptor's source is a newborn girl in good health. V usage is TRBV11-2 and J usage is TRBJ2-3; 9 bases align to TRBD1. Specimen: cord blood. The CDR3 DNA follows: TGTGCCAGCAGCTTAACCCACACAGGGGGCCTCACAGATACGCAGTATTTT. This encodes CASSLTHTGGLTDTQYF.